This TCR beta chain was sequenced in a study of monozygotic twins with inflammatory bowel disease. Researchers collected around 2.4 ml of blood per donor. Study conclusions and caveats: Distinct T cell subtypes could not be told apart.

This CDR3 region has 14 residues. Germline assignment: CDR1 SGHAT and CDR2 FQNNGV. Researchers used template switching to add UMIs featuring a 6-nucleotide sample barcode. Two nested PCRs, approximately 16 and 9 cycles, amplified TCRalpha and TCRbeta cDNA. From the 5' RACE reads, TCRdb lists one entry per CDR3 protein and no DNA. The sample includes about 160,000 distinct CDR3 sequences. As for this clonotype: Its antigen remains unidentified.

Sequencing used blood. The chain employs TRBV11-2 and TRBJ2-3; with no DNA, the TCRdb D assignment of TRBD2 cannot be verified. This TCR was sampled from a human donor with ulcerative colitis or Crohn's disease, or a healthy co-twin of an affected twin (not recorded which). CDR3 amino acids: CASSFAGYRDTQYF. Supplemented by reference TRBV11-2 and TRBJ2-3, the full variable domain reads EAGVAQSPRYKIIEKRQSVAFWCNPISGHATLYWYQQILGQGPKLLIQFQNNGVVDDSQLPKDRFSAERLKGVDSTLKIQPAKLEDSAVYLCASSFAGYRDTQYFGPGTRLTVL.